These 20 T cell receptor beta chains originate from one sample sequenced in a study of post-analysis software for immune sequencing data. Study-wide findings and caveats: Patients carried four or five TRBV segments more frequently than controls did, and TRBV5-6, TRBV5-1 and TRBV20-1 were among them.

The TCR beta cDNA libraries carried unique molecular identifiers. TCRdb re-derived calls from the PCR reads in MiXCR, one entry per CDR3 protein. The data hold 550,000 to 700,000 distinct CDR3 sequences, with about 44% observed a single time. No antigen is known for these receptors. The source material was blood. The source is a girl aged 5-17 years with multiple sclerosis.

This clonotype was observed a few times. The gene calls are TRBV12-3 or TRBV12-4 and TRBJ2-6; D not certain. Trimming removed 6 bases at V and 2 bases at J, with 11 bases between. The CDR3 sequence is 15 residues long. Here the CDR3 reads CASSNGVTGANVLTF. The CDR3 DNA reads TGTGCCAGCAGCAATGGTGTAACTGGGGCCAACGTCCTGACTTTC.

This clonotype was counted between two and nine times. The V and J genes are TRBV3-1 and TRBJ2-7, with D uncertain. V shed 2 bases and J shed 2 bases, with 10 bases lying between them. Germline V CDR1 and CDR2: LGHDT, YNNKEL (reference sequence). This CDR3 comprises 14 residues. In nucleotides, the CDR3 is TGTGCCAGCAGCCAAAGCAGTCAAACCTACGAGCAGTACTTC. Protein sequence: CASSQSSQTYEQYF.

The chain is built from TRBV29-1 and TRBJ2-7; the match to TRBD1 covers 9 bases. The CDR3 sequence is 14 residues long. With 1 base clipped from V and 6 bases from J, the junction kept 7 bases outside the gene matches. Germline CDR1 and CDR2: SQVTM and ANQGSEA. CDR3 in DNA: TGCAGCGTTGAAGGGGGACAGGGAGCCTGCGAGCAGTACTTC. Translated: CSVEGGQGACEQYF.

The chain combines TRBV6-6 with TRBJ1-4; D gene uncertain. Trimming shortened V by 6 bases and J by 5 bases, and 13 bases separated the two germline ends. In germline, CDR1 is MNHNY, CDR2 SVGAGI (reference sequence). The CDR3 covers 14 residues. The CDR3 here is CASSYLRVNEKLFF. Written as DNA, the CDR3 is TGTGCCAGCAGCTACCTAAGGGTGAATGAAAAACTGTTTTTT.

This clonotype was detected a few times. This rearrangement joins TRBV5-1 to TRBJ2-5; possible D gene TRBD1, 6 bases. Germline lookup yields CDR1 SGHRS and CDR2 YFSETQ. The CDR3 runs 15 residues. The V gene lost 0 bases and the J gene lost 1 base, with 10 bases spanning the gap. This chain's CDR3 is CASSLAGRGQETQYF. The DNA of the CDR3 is TGCGCCAGCAGCTTGGCCGGCAGGGGCCAAGAGACCCAGTACTTC.

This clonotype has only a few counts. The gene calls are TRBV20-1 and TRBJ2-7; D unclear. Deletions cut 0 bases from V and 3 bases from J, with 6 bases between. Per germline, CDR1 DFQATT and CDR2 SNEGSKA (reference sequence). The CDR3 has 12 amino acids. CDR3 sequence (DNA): TGCAGTGCTAGAGATCGGATCTACGAGCAGTACTTC. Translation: CSARDRIYEQYF.

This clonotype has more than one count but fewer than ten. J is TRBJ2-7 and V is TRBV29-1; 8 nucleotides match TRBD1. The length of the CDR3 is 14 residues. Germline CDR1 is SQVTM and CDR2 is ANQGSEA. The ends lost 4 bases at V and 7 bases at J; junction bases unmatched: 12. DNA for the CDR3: TGCAGCGTTGTACCTGACAGGGGTATGAGGGAGCAGTACTTC. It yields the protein CSVVPDRGMREQYF.

This CDR3 is CASSLEATPNEKLFF. Here the CDR3 DNA reads TGTGCCAGCAGCTTAGAAGCTACGCCCAATGAAAAACTGTTTTTT. The chain links TRBV7-6 to TRBJ1-4; no reliable D call. Deletions cut 1 base from V and 5 bases from J, with 11 bases between. CDR1 is SGHVS and CDR2 is FNYEAQ in the germline V gene. CDR3 length: 15 residues.

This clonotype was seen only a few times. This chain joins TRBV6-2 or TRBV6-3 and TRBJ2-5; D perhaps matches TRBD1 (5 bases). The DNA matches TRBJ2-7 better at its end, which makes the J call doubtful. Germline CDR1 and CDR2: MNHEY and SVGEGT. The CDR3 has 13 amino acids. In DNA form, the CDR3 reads TGTGCCAGCGGGGCTGGGGTTACCTACGAGCAGTACTTC. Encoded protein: CASGAGVTYEQYF.

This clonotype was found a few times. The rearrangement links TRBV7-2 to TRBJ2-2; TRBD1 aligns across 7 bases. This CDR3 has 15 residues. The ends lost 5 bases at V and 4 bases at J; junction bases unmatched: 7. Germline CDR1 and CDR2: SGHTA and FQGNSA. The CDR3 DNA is TGTGCCAGCAGCAACCCCGACAGGGTCACCGGGGAGCTGTTTTTT. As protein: CASSNPDRVTGELFF.

CDR3 loop: CASSLRPAHTGELFF. CDR3 sequence (DNA): TGTGCCAGCAGCTTAAGGCCAGCCCACACCGGGGAGCTGTTTTTT. The gene calls are TRBV7-2 and TRBJ2-2; D gene ambiguous. The CDR3 runs to 15 residues. V was cut by 2 bases and J by 3 bases, with 10 bases left in between. CDR1 is SGHTA and CDR2 is FQGNSA in the germline V gene.

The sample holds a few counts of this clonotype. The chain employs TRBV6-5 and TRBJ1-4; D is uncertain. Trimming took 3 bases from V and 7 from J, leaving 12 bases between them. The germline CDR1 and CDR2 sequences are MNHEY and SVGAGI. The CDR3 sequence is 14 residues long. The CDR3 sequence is CASSYTPAGEKLFF. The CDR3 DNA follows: TGTGCCAGCAGTTATACACCGGCGGGTGAAAAACTGTTTTTT.

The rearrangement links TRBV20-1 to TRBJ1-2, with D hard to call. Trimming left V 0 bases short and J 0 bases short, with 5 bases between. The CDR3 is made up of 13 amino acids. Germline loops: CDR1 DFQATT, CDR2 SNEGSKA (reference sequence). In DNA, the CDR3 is TGCAGTGCTAGAGATACCCCTAACTATGGCTACACCTTC. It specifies CSARDTPNYGYTF.

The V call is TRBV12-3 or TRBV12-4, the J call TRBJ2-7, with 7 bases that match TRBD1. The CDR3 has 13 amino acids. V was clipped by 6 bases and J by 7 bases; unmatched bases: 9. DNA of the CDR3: TGTGCCAGCAGCCCGGACAGGCGTAGGGAGCAGTACGTC. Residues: CASSPDRRREQYV.

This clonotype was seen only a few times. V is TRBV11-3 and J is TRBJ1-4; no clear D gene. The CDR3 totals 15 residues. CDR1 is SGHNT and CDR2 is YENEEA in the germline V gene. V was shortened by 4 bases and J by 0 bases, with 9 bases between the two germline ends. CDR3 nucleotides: TGTGCCAGCAGCTCCGAGGTTGCAACTAATGAAAAACTGTTTTTT. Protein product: CASSSEVATNEKLFF.

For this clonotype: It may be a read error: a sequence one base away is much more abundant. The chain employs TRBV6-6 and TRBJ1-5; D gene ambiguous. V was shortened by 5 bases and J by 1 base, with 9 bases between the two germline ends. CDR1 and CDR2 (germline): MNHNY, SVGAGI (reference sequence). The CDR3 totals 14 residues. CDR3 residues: CASSPLDSNQPQHF. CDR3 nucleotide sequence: TGTGCCAGCAGTCCCCTGGACAGCAATCAGCCCCAGCATTTT.

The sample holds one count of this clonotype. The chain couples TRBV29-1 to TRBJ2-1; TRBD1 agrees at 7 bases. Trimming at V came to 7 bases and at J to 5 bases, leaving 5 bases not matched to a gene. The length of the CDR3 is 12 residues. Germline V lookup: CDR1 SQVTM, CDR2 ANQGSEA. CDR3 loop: CSAGQAHNEQFF. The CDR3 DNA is TGCAGCGCCGGACAGGCCCACAATGAGCAGTTCTTC.

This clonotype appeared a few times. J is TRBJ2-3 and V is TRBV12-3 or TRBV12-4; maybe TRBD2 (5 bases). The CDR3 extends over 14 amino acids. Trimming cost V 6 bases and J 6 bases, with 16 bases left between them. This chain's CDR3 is CASSPRTSGDTQYF. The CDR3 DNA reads TGTGCCAGCAGCCCTAGGACTTCCGGGGATACGCAGTATTTT.

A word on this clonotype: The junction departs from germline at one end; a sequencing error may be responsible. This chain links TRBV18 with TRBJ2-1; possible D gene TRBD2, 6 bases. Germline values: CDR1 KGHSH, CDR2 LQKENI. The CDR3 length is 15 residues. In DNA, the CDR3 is TGTGCCAGCTCCCCACCCGGAGGGGCTGGCAATGAGCAGTTCTTC. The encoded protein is CASSPPGGAGNEQFF.

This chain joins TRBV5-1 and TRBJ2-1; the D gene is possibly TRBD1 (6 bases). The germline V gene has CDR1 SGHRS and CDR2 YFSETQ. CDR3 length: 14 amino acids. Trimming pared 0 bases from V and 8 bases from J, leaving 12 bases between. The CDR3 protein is CASSLDRVTDEQFF. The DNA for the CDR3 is TGCGCCAGCAGCTTGGACAGGGTTACGGATGAGCAGTTCTTC.